A selection of T cell receptor beta chains follows, all from one sample in a study of molecular identifiers for immune sequencing clone quantification. TCRdb independently ran MiXCR on the PCR reads; one entry per CDR3 protein. The sample shows hundreds of thousands of distinct CDR3 sequences, 24% of them seen only once. Sequencing used naive CD8+ T cells from blood, with Jurkat cell RNA spiked in. Source of these receptors: a human donor in good health. Some libraries in this study had Jurkat cell RNA spiked in. The CDR3 runs from the conserved cysteine through the conserved F or W. The D gene is left open where the match is weak. Only part of the rows carry a size: once, few, many, or a class if the clone is expanded.

D,size,J,V,DNA,CDR3
NA,many,TRBJ2-3,TRBV28,TGTGCCAGCATCGCGACTATATCTAGCACAGATACGCAGTATTTT,CASIATISSTDTQYF
NA,few,TRBJ1-5,TRBV7-9,TGTGCCAGCGGTTCAACAGGGTTAGGAAATCAGCCCCAGCATTTT,CASGSTGLGNQPQHF
TRBD1,few,TRBJ1-2,TRBV19,TGTGCCAGTAGTATGGGGGACAGACCAGATTTCTATGGCTACACCTTC,CASSMGDRPDFYGYTF
NA,once,TRBJ2-7,TRBV6-2/TRBV6-3,TGTGCCAGCAGTCTTCACCCAGTGGTCTCCTACGAGCAGTACTTC,CASSLHPVVSYEQYF
NA,once,TRBJ2-1,TRBV30,TGTGCCTGGAGTGTAGGACTCAGAAGGGATGAACAGTTCTTC,CAWSVGLRRDEQFF
TRBD2,NA,TRBJ2-7,TRBV12-3/TRBV12-4,TGTGCCAGCAGTCCCGGGACTAGCGGGACTCTGTACTTC,CASSPGTSGTLYF
NA,many,TRBJ2-7,TRBV25-1,TGTGCCAGCACTCCTACTAGTGAGCAGTACTTC,CASTPTSEQYF
NA,few,TRBJ1-2,TRBV12-3/TRBV12-4,TGTGCCAGCAGTACCGGACGGTCCCTCCCCTATGGCTACACCTTC,CASSTGRSLPYGYTF
NA,NA,TRBJ2-3,TRBV5-1,TGCGCCAGCAGCTGGGTAGGCCATAGCACAGATACGCAGTATTTT,CASSWVGHSTDTQYF
TRBD1,NA,TRBJ1-1,TRBV4-1,TGCGCCAGCAGCCAAGAAGGGACAGGGGGCTCGGAAGCTTTCTTT,CASSQEGTGGSEAFF
NA,NA,TRBJ2-2,TRBV21-1,TGTGCCAGCGTTGGCACCGGGGAGCTGTTTTTT,CASVGTGELFF
TRBD1,few,TRBJ2-7,TRBV7-9,TGTGCCAGCAGCTTACCGACAGGGGTGTACGAGCAGTACTTC,CASSLPTGVYEQYF
NA,few,TRBJ2-2,TRBV19,TGTGCCAGTAGTGCCATCAATCCCGGGGAGCTGTTTTTT,CASSAINPGELFF
TRBD1,NA,TRBJ1-1,TRBV27,TGTGCCAGCAGCCTAACAGGGGGAGCGGAGGGGAAAGCTTTCTTT,CASSLTGGAEGKAFF
NA,few,TRBJ2-5,TRBV12-3/TRBV12-4,TGTGCCAGCAGTTTCGGGGAAAATTACCAAGAGACCCAGTACTTC,CASSFGENYQETQYF
TRBD1,many,TRBJ2-3,TRBV28,TGTGCCACCGGCGGGACAGGGTTACCAGATACGCAGTATTTT,CATGGTGLPDTQYF
TRBD2,many,TRBJ2-7,TRBV20-1,TGCAGTGCTAGCGTGGCTAGCGGGAAGTACGAGCAGTACTTC,CSASVASGKYEQYF
NA,many,TRBJ2-7,TRBV27,TGTGCCAGCCAAATTATCGGGGGTGACGACGAGCAGTACTTC,CASQIIGGDDEQYF
TRBD1,NA,TRBJ2-4,TRBV6-2/TRBV6-3,TGTGCCAGCAGTTCGACAGGGCTCCTAGCCAAAAACATTCAGTACTTC,CASSSTGLLAKNIQYF
NA,many,TRBJ1-4,TRBV27,TGTGCCAGCAGTTTACTCAGCAGAGGAGAAAAACTGTTTTTT,CASSLLSRGEKLFF
NA,few,TRBJ1-6,TRBV27,TGTGCCAGCAGTCCCACGGCGGCAAGCTCCTATAATTCACCCCTCCACTTT,CASSPTAASSYNSPLHF
NA,few,TRBJ2-1,TRBV5-1,TGCGCCAGCAGACTTCCAACCTGCAATGAGCAGTTCTTC,CASRLPTCNEQFF
NA,few,TRBJ2-7,TRBV28,TGTGCCAGCAGTTTACCCCCAGGTGAGGGATTGGTCCACGAGCAGTACTTC,CASSLPPGEGLVHEQYF
NA,many,TRBJ1-1,TRBV29-1,TGCAGCGTGCAGGGGATGGTCACTGAAGCTTTCTTT,CSVQGMVTEAFF
NA,NA,TRBJ1-1,TRBV7-9,TGTGCCAGCAGCTTAGTCCCACCGGGCACTGAAGCTTTCTTT,CASSLVPPGTEAFF
NA,many,TRBJ1-1,TRBV4-3,TGCGCCAGCAGCCAAGATGGTGGGGCTGAAGCTTTCTTT,CASSQDGGAEAFF
TRBD2,few,TRBJ2-7,TRBV12-3/TRBV12-4,TGTGCCAGCAGCCCCGGGAGGAACTACGAGCAGTACTTC,CASSPGRNYEQYF
TRBD1,few,TRBJ2-5,TRBV4-3,TGCGCCAGCAGCCAGGGGACAGGGTTATCCCAAGAGACCCAGTACTTC,CASSQGTGLSQETQYF
NA,NA,TRBJ2-5,TRBV4-3,TGCGCCAGCAGCCAAGATCAAGGCGACCAAGAGACCCAGTACTTC,CASSQDQGDQETQYF
NA,many,TRBJ1-5,TRBV10-2,TGCGCCGTGGCGGGGCTGAGGAATCAGCCCCAGCATTTT,CAVAGLRNQPQHF
NA,many,TRBJ2-7,TRBV6-5,TGTGCCAGCAGTTACTCGATCGGATACGAGCAGTACTTC,CASSYSIGYEQYF